The clone carrying this T cell receptor beta chain was seen many times. Its antigen is not known. This CDR3 has 15 amino acids. V was shortened by 7 bases and J by 5 bases, with 19 bases between the two germline ends. TCR beta CDR3 regions were amplified from RNA. An initial round of RT-PCR targeting the TCR CDR3 relied on the HTBI primer set. TCRdb processed the multiplex PCR reads anew with MiXCR; each CDR3 protein has one entry. The table includes around 350,000 distinct CDR3 sequences, less than 20% detected once. This record belongs to a study of T cells in Graves' hyperthyroidism and ophthalmopathy. Overall study context: Peripheral blood was acquired at first diagnosis, ahead of any therapy whatsoever. Whole-study findings and limits: The model foresaw ophthalmopathy a median around 6 months prior to onset. By a 13 V-J model, ophthalmopathy was set apart from stable hyperthyroidism.

A roughly 10 ml volume of fresh peripheral blood provided the PBMCs. The sequenced material came from blood. The TCR sequence derives from a woman in her late teens or twenties with Graves' hyperthyroidism that later progressed to Graves' ophthalmopathy. This sequence joins TRBV12-3 or TRBV12-4 and TRBJ2-3; a weak D match, TRBD1 (6 bases). CDR3: CASNLDSNIVDTQYF. The CDR3 DNA reads TGTGCCAGCAATCTGGACAGTAACATAGTAGATACGCAGTATTTT.